This T cell receptor (beta chain) derives from a study of OX40 agonist ivuxolimab in advanced cancers. Turning to the study itself: Ivuxolimab, an antibody acting as an agonist of OX40 (CD134), was used to treat patients. Study-level results: Compared with others, partial responders at 0.1-3.0 mg/kg displayed clonal expansion among the lowest. The work left the antigen specificity of expanded peripheral T cells undetermined.

The method was immunoSEQ multiplex PCR; TCRdb's version includes in-frame clones alone and lacks a portion of them. The top ten hold roughly 32% of the sample, which has about 30,000 clones, 80% to 90% seen once. CDR1 and CDR2 from the germline V gene are MNHEY and SMNVEV (reference sequence). The CDR3 is made up of 16 amino acids. V trimming: 0 bases; J trimming: 1 base; junction bases outside the gene matches: 3. Systemic immunosuppression or a history of autoimmune disease excluded patients. Points on this clone: What it binds is unknown.

The material was CD4+ or CD8+ T cells sorted from blood, obtained in a trial of the OX40 agonist ivuxolimab. V and J are TRBV27 and TRBJ2-1, with 7 bases that match TRBD2. This receptor was taken from an adult with an advanced solid tumor such as melanoma, head and neck, liver or kidney cancer. CDR3 nucleotide sequence: TGTGCCAGCAGTTTATCTCGGGACTATTCCTACAATGAGCAGTTCTTC. Translation: CASSLSRDYSYNEQFF.